A single sample gave rise to the 11 T cell receptor beta chains below, sequenced in a study of blood T cells in healthy people across ages. Next came a second PCR, run for about 6 to 12 cycles, which used a sample-barcoded 5' primer along with a J-beta primer mix. MiXCR was run by TCRdb on the 5' RACE reads, yielding one entry per CDR3 protein. The sample yields fewer than 1,200,000 distinct CDR3 sequences, 20% to 25% seen once. This sample was shared with a second study, whose subject was T cells of mothers and their children.

Sequences were obtained from blood. The source of these receptors is a girl aged 2-10 years in good health.

This clonotype came up a few times. CDR3 amino acids: CASSPTVAGDKNIQYF. The CDR3 DNA reads TGCGCCAGCAGCCCTACCGTGGCGGGGGACAAAAACATTCAGTACTTC. The chain uses TRBV4-1 and TRBJ2-4, with 7 bases identical to TRBD2. Germline loops: CDR1 MGHRA, CDR2 YSYEKL. J was trimmed by 3 bases and V by 4 bases; bases with no gene match: 9. This CDR3 spans 16 amino acids.

Of note for this clonotype: In this CDR3 the conserved last residue, phenylalanine or tryptophan, is missing, so a read error is likely. The limits of the CDR3 on the DNA are not certain, so only TCRdb's listed CDR3 is given. The CDR3 loop reads CASSSSTTSAVNL. The chain uses TRBV6-6 and TRBJ2-1; the table's D call TRBD2 went unverified against the DNA. Germline CDR1 MNHNY, CDR2 SVGAGI (reference sequence). Inclusive of both ends, the CDR3 amounts to 13 amino acids.

V usage is TRBV7-2 and J usage is TRBJ2-1; 10 bases match TRBD2. Germline V gene data show CDR1 as SGHTA and CDR2 as FQGNSA. The length of the CDR3 is 15 residues. The V and J ends lost 6 bases and 1 base, in that order; junction bases with no gene match: 3. The DNA of the CDR3 is TGTGCCAGCAGACTTAGCGGGGGGTCCTACAATGAGCAGTTCTTC. This translates into CASRLSGGSYNEQFF.

This clonotype was counted a few times. The V call is TRBV27, the J call TRBJ2-7, with 8 bases that match TRBD1. The V gene end was trimmed by 1 base and the J gene end by 3 bases; junction bases not matched to a gene: 2. Germline-derived CDR1 and CDR2 are MNHEY and SMNVEV (reference sequence). This CDR3 has 14 residues. The CDR3 loop reads CASSLWGTGYEQYF. CDR3 nucleotide sequence: TGTGCCAGCAGTTTATGGGGGACAGGCTACGAGCAGTACTTC.

This clonotype has a handful of counts. V and J are TRBV6-2 or TRBV6-3 and TRBJ1-5, with 8 positions matching TRBD1. V gave up 7 bases and J gave up 0 bases; unmatched junction bases: 5. Germline V gene sequence: CDR1 MNHEY, CDR2 SVGEGT. The CDR3 extends over 15 amino acids. The CDR3 is CASIGQGYSNQPQHF. DNA for the CDR3: TGTGCCAGCATAGGACAGGGCTATAGCAATCAGCCCCAGCATTTT.

The CDR3 sequence is CASKSNVFYGYTF. In DNA form, the CDR3 reads TGTGCCAGCAAATCAAATGTCTTCTATGGCTACACCTTC. V gene TRBV6-5 combines with J gene TRBJ1-2; D uncertain. Germline-derived CDR1 and CDR2 are MNHEY and SVGAGI. Deletions cut 7 bases from V and 4 bases from J, with 13 bases between. The CDR3 runs to 13 residues.

The chain is built from TRBV15 and TRBJ2-3, with 7 bases that match TRBD2. Looked up from germline, CDR1 is LNHNV and CDR2 is YYDKDF (reference sequence). This CDR3 is 15 amino acids long. With V trimmed by 0 bases and J by 4 bases, 4 bases remained unmatched. The CDR3 nucleotides read TGTGCCACCAGCAGAGATCGCGGGGGTCCAGATACGCAGTATTTT. Residues: CATSRDRGGPDTQYF.

There are a few counts of this clonotype. The V call is TRBV4-1, the J call TRBJ2-7; D is possibly TRBD2 (5 bases). From germline, CDR1 is MGHRA and CDR2 YSYEKL. V was trimmed by 0 bases and J by 5 bases, leaving 8 bases between them. The CDR3 length is 13 residues. The CDR3 coding sequence is TGCGCCAGCAGCCAAGAGTACGGGAACGAGCAGTACTTC. The encoded protein is CASSQEYGNEQYF.

This sequence joins TRBV7-9 and TRBJ2-1, with TRBD2 identical over 13 bases. This CDR3 contains 19 residues. CDR1 is SEHNR and CDR2 is FQNEAQ in the germline V gene (reference sequence). Germline trimming cut 3 bases from V and 2 bases from J; bases unmatched to any gene: 10. Here the CDR3 reads CASSFPRTSGSKAYNEQFF. The CDR3 DNA sequence: TGTGCCAGCAGCTTCCCCCGGACTAGCGGGAGTAAGGCCTACAATGAGCAGTTCTTC.

This clonotype was recorded a few times. This chain connects TRBV5-5 to TRBJ2-5; possible D gene TRBD1, 7 bases. CDR1 and CDR2 (germline): SGHKS, YYEKEE (reference sequence). V shed 4 bases and J shed 4 bases, with 14 bases lying between them. There are 14 residues in the CDR3. In DNA, the CDR3 is TGTGCCAGCAGCCACCGACAGGGAGGAGAGACCCAGTACTTC. This gives the protein CASSHRQGGETQYF.

The chain is built from TRBV12-3 or TRBV12-4 and TRBJ2-5; D assignment may be TRBD1 or TRBD2 (5 bases each). CDR3 length: 14 amino acids. The ends were cut back, 6 bases at V and 8 bases at J, with 19 bases in the middle. CDR3 sequence: CASRLGRRIGTQYF. In nucleotides, the CDR3 is TGTGCCAGCAGACTGGGACGGCGCATAGGAACCCAGTACTTC.